These 14 T cell receptor beta chains were sequenced from one sample in a study of cytomegalovirus exposure and HLA in healthy donors. In the PCR, 60 Vbeta and 13 Jbeta primers were used. Profiling relied on immunoSEQ multiplex PCR, and the TCRdb table lists in-frame clones only, not all of them. The sample lists over 200,000 clones; around 70% were seen once. Sequences were obtained from PBMCs. All receptors come from a man aged 35-49 years in good health and CMV-seropositive.

The chain couples TRBV7-9 to TRBJ1-2; tentatively, D is TRBD1 (6 bases). Germline loops: CDR1 SEHNR, CDR2 FQNEAQ (reference sequence). This CDR3 is built from 15 residues. Trimming cost V 0 bases and J 8 bases, with 16 bases left between them. The CDR3 DNA follows: TGTGCCAGCAGCTTAGCGTCTGCAGGGGCACCAGGCTACACCTTC. Protein sequence: CASSLASAGAPGYTF.

The gene calls are TRBV20-1 and TRBJ2-7; D is uncertain. The germline CDR1 and CDR2 sequences are DFQATT and SNEGSKA (reference sequence). V was trimmed by 6 bases and J by 0 bases, leaving 3 bases between them. The CDR3 contains 10 residues. CDR3 sequence: CSALSYEQYF. In nucleotides, the CDR3 is TGCAGTGCCCTCTCCTACGAGCAGTACTTC.

The rearrangement joins TRBV6-5 to TRBJ2-7; a weak D match, TRBD2 (5 bases). Germline V gives CDR1 MNHEY, CDR2 SVGAGI. Trimming removed 6 bases at V and 1 base at J, with 13 bases between. The CDR3 consists of 14 residues. CDR3: CASSPGIASYEQYF. The CDR3 nucleotides are TGTGCCAGCAGCCCCGGGATCGCTTCCTACGAGCAGTACTTC.

A few counts support this clone. The chain employs TRBV5-1 and TRBJ1-2, with no clear D. CDR3 size: 17 residues. The germline V gene has CDR1 SGHRS and CDR2 YFSETQ. Trimming left V 4 bases short and J 4 bases short, with 23 bases between. The CDR3 DNA reads as TGCGCCAGCAGCCCTTCCTTTATTGAGGTCAAGATCTATGGCTACACCTTC. It translates to CASSPSFIEVKIYGYTF.

V usage is TRBV13 and J usage is TRBJ2-3, with 8 bases that match TRBD1. The CDR3 loop spans 15 amino acids. Per the germline V gene, CDR1 is PRHDT and CDR2 is FYEKMQ (reference sequence). The V gene end was trimmed by 5 bases and the J gene end by 5 bases; junction bases not matched to a gene: 9. The CDR3 DNA reads as TGTGCCAGCAGCAGACCAGGGGGCGCGGGAGATACGCAGTATTTT. Translated, it gives CASSRPGGAGDTQYF.

The chain employs TRBV9 and TRBJ1-1; maybe TRBD1 (6 bases). V lost 7 bases, J lost 1 base, and 11 bases lay in between. Germline assignment: CDR1 SGDLS and CDR2 YYNGEE. The CDR3 spans 13 residues. This CDR3 reads CASVGGPNTEAFF. CDR3 coding DNA: TGTGCCAGCGTGGGGGGGCCGAACACTGAAGCTTTCTTT.

The chain uses TRBV9 and TRBJ2-7; 9 bases are a match to TRBD1. Trimming took 4 bases from V and 9 from J; bases not matched to a gene: 14. The length of the CDR3 is 15 residues. CDR1 SGDLS and CDR2 YYNGEE come from the germline V gene. Here the CDR3 reads CASSTRDRDDRRQYF. DNA of the CDR3: TGTGCCAGCAGCACTCGGGACAGGGATGATCGGCGGCAGTACTTC.

The rearrangement uses TRBV5-4 and TRBJ1-2; the D gene is possibly TRBD1 (6 bases). V gave up 3 bases and J gave up 3 bases, with 12 bases separating them. Germline CDR1 reads SGHNT; CDR2 reads YYREEE (reference sequence). There are 14 residues in the CDR3. The CDR3 DNA follows: TGTGCCAGCAGCTACATACAGGGCTACTATGGCTACACCTTC. It encodes CASSYIQGYYGYTF. The full variable domain, completed using reference TRBV5-4 and TRBJ1-2, is ETGVTQSPTHLIKTRGQQVTLRCSSQSGHNTVSWYQQALGQGPQFIFQYYREEENGRGNFPPRFSGLQFPNYSSELNVNALELDDSALYLCASSYIQGYYGYTFGSGTRLTVV.

Only a few counts were recorded for this clone. The rearrangement uses TRBV27 and TRBJ2-2; D possibly corresponds to TRBD2 (6 bases). Germline-derived CDR1 and CDR2 are MNHEY and SMNVEV (reference sequence). The CDR3 contains 15 residues. Trimming removed 3 bases from V and 2 bases from J, with 10 bases in between. CDR3 DNA sequence: TGTGCCAGCAGTTTCCGGGGGATCAACACCGGGGAGCTGTTTTTT. It specifies CASSFRGINTGELFF.

The chain joins TRBV9 to TRBJ1-2, with 8 bases lining up with TRBD1. Looked up from germline, CDR1 is SGDLS and CDR2 is YYNGEE. Trimming removed 3 bases from V and 0 bases from J; junction bases left unmatched: 4. The CDR3 runs to 15 residues. The CDR3 bases are TGTGCCAGCAGCGCCGGGACAGGCGCTAACTATGGCTACACCTTC. This encodes CASSAGTGANYGYTF. Filled out from reference TRBV9 and TRBJ1-2, the complete variable domain reads DSGVTQTPKHLITATGQRVTLRCSPRSGDLSVYWYQQSLDQGLQFLIQYYNGEERAKGNILERFSAQQFPDLHSELNLSSLELGDSALYFCASSAGTGANYGYTFGSGTRLTVV.

The V call is TRBV29-1, the J call TRBJ1-2; D call uncertain. The CDR3 is made up of 11 amino acids. In germline, CDR1 is SQVTM, CDR2 ANQGSEA. V lost 5 bases and J 8 bases, leaving 12 bases between the germline ends. As DNA, the CDR3 is TGCAGCGTTACCCGAGAAAACGGCTACACCTTC. This encodes CSVTRENGYTF.

V is TRBV5-4 and J is TRBJ2-3; 8 nucleotides agree with TRBD1. The CDR3 is 17 residues long. The germline gives CDR1 SGHNT, CDR2 YYREEE (reference sequence). V gave up 0 bases and J gave up 1 base; unmatched junction bases: 7. The CDR3 sequence: CASSLVRAGQGTDTQYF. The CDR3 region has the DNA TGTGCCAGCAGCTTGGTTCGTGCGGGACAGGGCACAGATACGCAGTATTTT.

This sequence joins TRBV7-2 and TRBJ1-5; the match to TRBD1 covers 8 bases. Germline-derived CDR1 and CDR2 are SGHTA and FQGNSA. The CDR3 consists of 16 residues. J lost 6 bases, V lost 3 bases, and 10 bases had no gene match. CDR3 nucleotides: TGTGCCAGCAGCTTGGGAGGGACAGGAGGGACTCAGCCCCAGCATTTT. Translated, it gives CASSLGGTGGTQPQHF. Together with reference TRBV7-2 and TRBJ1-5, the CDR3 gives the full variable domain: GAGVSQSPSNKVTEKGKDVELRCDPISGHTALYWYRQSLGQGLEFLIYFQGNSAPDKSGLPSDRFSAERTGGSVSTLTIQRTQQEDSAVYLCASSLGGTGGTQPQHFGDGTRLSIL.

This clone was picked up a small number of times. The CDR3 DNA is TGTGCCAGCAGCCAAGGGGCAAGCTTTAGCTCCTACAATGAGCAGTTCTTC. Translation gives CASSQGASFSSYNEQFF. V is TRBV4-2 and J is TRBJ2-1; D remains unclear. Germline CDR1 LGHNA, CDR2 YNFKEQ. V lost 1 base and J 0 bases, leaving 13 bases between the germline ends. The CDR3 contains 17 residues.